This passage covers 19 T cell receptor beta chains from one sample sequenced in a study of tissue T cells after allogeneic stem cell transplantation. Generated by immunoSEQ multiplex PCR, the TCRdb table keeps only in-frame clones and is missing some. The sample records several thousand clones, 55% to 65% being singletons. The sample consisted of tissue from the jejunum, taken at autopsy. The source of these receptors is a male donor older than 55 with lung cancer.

The rearrangement links TRBV5-6 to TRBJ2-1; possibly TRBD1 for D (5 bases). There are 16 residues in the CDR3. V lost 3 bases to trimming and J lost 0 bases, with 13 bases between them. Germline CDR1 is SGHDT and CDR2 is YYEEEE. CDR3 nucleotide sequence: TGTGCCAGCAGCTCGATCCAGGGCAGCTCCTACAATGAGCAGTTCTTC. Protein product: CASSSIQGSSYNEQFF.

V gene TRBV21-1 combines with J gene TRBJ2-3; the listed D gene, TRBD2, was not tested against the DNA. TRBV21-1 is a pseudogene. The CDR3 contains 17 residues. CDR3 sequence (DNA): TGTGCCAGCAGCAAGACGTTCGGCGGGGAGAGCACAGATACGCAGTATTTT. This sequence encodes CASSKTFGGESTDTQYF.

The CDR3 DNA is TGTGCCAGCAGTGAAATCGCGGCCCAGCATTTT. Protein sequence: CASSEIAAQHF. The V and J genes are TRBV6-1 and TRBJ1-5; D not certain. The ends were cut back, 2 bases at V and 11 bases at J, with 7 bases in the middle. Germline V gene sequence: CDR1 MNHNS, CDR2 SASEGT. The CDR3 covers 11 residues.

The chain is built from TRBV25-1 and TRBJ2-7, with TRBD2 matching 7 bases. The CDR3 consists of 12 residues. The trim removed 3 bases at V and 6 bases at J, leaving 2 bases unmatched. Germline values: CDR1 MGHDK, CDR2 SYGVNS. CDR3 protein: CASSEAGVEQYF. CDR3 bases: TGTGCCAGCAGTGAGGCGGGGGTCGAGCAGTACTTC.

The V and J genes are TRBV28 and TRBJ2-3; D possibly matches TRBD1 or TRBD2 (5 bases each). Germline CDR1 reads MDHEN; CDR2 reads SYDVKM. The germline V and J ends were trimmed by 6 bases and 2 bases, with 12 bases remaining between them. This CDR3 has 14 amino acids. The CDR3 loop reads CASSTRGHTDTQYF. As DNA, the CDR3 is TGTGCCAGCAGCACGAGGGGCCACACAGATACGCAGTATTTT.

This chain joins TRBV27 and TRBJ2-5, with D possibly matching TRBD1 (6 bases). Germline CDR1 and CDR2: MNHEY and SMNVEV (reference sequence). This CDR3 spans 15 amino acids. V was shortened by 5 bases and J by 3 bases, with 16 bases between the two germline ends. Here the CDR3 reads CASSGTDSEKETQYF. CDR3 in DNA: TGTGCCAGCAGTGGTACGGACAGCGAGAAAGAGACCCAGTACTTC.

In its sample, this clone was seen a few times. The chain carries TRBV7-6 and TRBJ2-1; TRBD2 might be the D (6 bases). V shed 5 bases and J shed 2 bases, with 19 bases lying between them. Germline CDR1 and CDR2: SGHVS and FNYEAQ. The CDR3 runs to 17 residues. The CDR3 is CASSPLPPSATYNEQFF. The CDR3 DNA reads as TGTGCCAGCAGCCCACTACCGCCTAGCGCTACCTACAATGAGCAGTTCTTC. Supplemented by reference TRBV7-6 and TRBJ2-1, the full variable domain reads GAGVSQSPRYKVTKRGQDVALRCDPISGHVSLYWYRQALGQGPEFLTYFNYEAQQDKSGLPNDRFSAERPEGSISTLTIQRTEQRDSAMYRCASSPLPPSATYNEQFFGPGTRLTVL.

The CDR3 DNA is TGTGCCTGGAGTGTAACCGGGTACACTGAAGCTTTCTTT. Encoded protein: CAWSVTGYTEAFF. The chain joins TRBV30 to TRBJ1-1; D is ambiguous. The CDR3 loop spans 13 amino acids. V lost 0 bases and J lost 3, with 8 bases in between. The germline V gene has CDR1 GTSNPN and CDR2 SVGIG (reference sequence).

V usage is TRBV6-5 and J usage is TRBJ2-7; the match to TRBD1 covers 11 bases. The CDR3 sequence is 16 residues long. V was pared by 0 bases and J by 2 bases, with 3 bases of the junction left unmatched. The germline gives CDR1 MNHEY, CDR2 SVGAGI. The CDR3 protein is CASSYSTGQGAYEQYF. In DNA, the CDR3 is TGTGCCAGCAGTTACTCGACGGGACAGGGGGCCTACGAGCAGTACTTC.

This clone is medium-sized (0.01 to 0.1%) by share. V and J are TRBV7-2 and TRBJ1-3, with D uncertain. The germline V gene encodes CDR1 SGHTA and CDR2 FQGNSA. The CDR3 runs to 14 residues. The V end lost 2 bases, the J end lost 2 bases, and 7 bases lay between the germline ends. CDR3 sequence reads: CASSLYGAGNTIYF. In DNA form, the CDR3 reads TGTGCCAGCAGCTTATACGGGGCTGGAAACACCATATATTTT.

Here the CDR3 DNA reads TGTGCCTGGAACCTGGGACAGGTAAACACTGAAGCTTTCTTT. Protein sequence: CAWNLGQVNTEAFF. The chain employs TRBV30 and TRBJ1-1, with 8 bases matching TRBD1. The junction had 6 bases not matched to a gene; V was cut back by 4 bases and J by 2 bases. The length of the CDR3 is 14 residues. Germline V gene data show CDR1 as GTSNPN and CDR2 as SVGIG (reference sequence).

The chain employs TRBV11-2 and TRBJ2-1; D may be TRBD2 (5 bases). This CDR3 is 13 amino acids long. Germline V gene lookup returns CDR1 SGHAT and CDR2 FQNNGV. Trimming removed 5 bases at V and 9 bases at J, with 14 bases between. The CDR3 is CASSGSTVGEQFF. The CDR3 DNA reads as TGTGCCAGCAGCGGGAGTACGGTCGGTGAGCAGTTCTTC.

The rearrangement joins TRBV7-8 to TRBJ2-3, with D perhaps being TRBD1 or TRBD2 (5 bases each). The V and J ends lost 5 bases and 6 bases respectively, with 12 bases between them. The CDR3 is made up of 13 amino acids. Germline V gene sequence: CDR1 SGHVS, CDR2 FQNEAQ. CDR3 residues: CASSPGPDDTQYF. Here the CDR3 DNA reads TGTGCCAGCAGCCCGGGACCAGACGATACGCAGTATTTT.

By share, this clone ranks as medium-sized (0.01 to 0.1%). The chain recombines TRBV27 with TRBJ2-7; D unclear. The germline CDR1 and CDR2 sequences are MNHEY and SMNVEV (reference sequence). There are 13 residues in the CDR3. Trimming pared 0 bases from V and 3 bases from J, leaving 6 bases between. Here the CDR3 DNA reads TGTGCCAGCAGTTTATCGGCGGACTACGAGCAGTACTTC. It yields the protein CASSLSADYEQYF.

The V and J genes are TRBV13 and TRBJ2-7, with 7 bases lining up with TRBD1. V was pared by 0 bases and J by 4 bases, with 6 bases of the junction left unmatched. CDR1 is PRHDT and CDR2 is FYEKMQ in the germline V gene (reference sequence). This CDR3 contains 15 residues. CDR3 coding DNA: TGTGCCAGCAGCTTAGGGACAGGGAAGTCTTACGAGCAGTACTTC. This sequence encodes CASSLGTGKSYEQYF.

This clone was detected only a few times. The J gene is TRBJ1-3, the V gene TRBV18; unclear D gene. This CDR3 is built from 15 residues. V gave up 0 bases and J gave up 0 bases, with 6 bases separating them. CDR1 is KGHSH, CDR2 LQKENI, per germline. CDR3 region: CASSPPRDSGNTIYF. The CDR3 DNA is TGTGCCAGCTCACCACCTAGGGACTCTGGAAACACCATATATTTT.

The chain uses TRBV5-6 and TRBJ1-2, with 8 nucleotides matching TRBD1. CDR1 and CDR2 from the germline V gene are SGHDT and YYEEEE. The length of the CDR3 is 15 residues. V shed 3 bases, J shed 4 bases, and the junction held 8 bases outside the gene matches. The CDR3 loop reads CASSSRDRLSYGYTF. The DNA for the CDR3 is TGTGCCAGCAGCTCCCGGGACAGGCTGTCCTATGGCTACACCTTC.

CDR3 nucleotides: TGCAGTGCTAGAGATGGGCGGGCTTTCTTT. It specifies CSARDGRAFF. This chain uses TRBV20-1 with TRBJ1-1; no definite D call. CDR1 and CDR2 (germline): DFQATT, SNEGSKA (reference sequence). The CDR3 length is 10 residues. Trimming took off 0 bases at V and 11 bases at J, with 7 bases between the two ends.

The chain joins TRBV15 to TRBJ1-2, with 7 positions matching TRBD1. The CDR3 spans 18 residues. Germline CDR1 and CDR2: LNHNV and YYDKDF (reference sequence). V shed 0 bases, J shed 0 bases, and the junction held 10 bases outside the gene matches. This CDR3 reads CATSRDLTSGTANYGYTF. CDR3 sequence (DNA): TGTGCCACCAGCAGAGATTTAACTAGTGGGACAGCTAACTATGGCTACACCTTC. Drawing the rest from reference TRBV15 and TRBJ1-2, the complete variable domain is DAMVIQNPRYQVTQFGKPVTLSCSQTLNHNVMYWYQQKSSQAPKLLFHYYDKDFNNEADTPDNFQSRRPNTSFCFLDIRSPGLGDTAMYLCATSRDLTSGTANYGYTFGSGTRLTVV.